This TCR beta chain was identified during a study of CD8+ T cells in alopecia areata (dated by TCRdb to the late 2010s). With respect to the entire study: Treated patients were enrolled in an open-label pilot trial of oral tofacitinib, 5 to 10 mg twice daily, for moderate-to-severe alopecia areata. In treated patients, disease severity was measured using the SALT score, which gives the percentage of scalp surface area affected. Human TCRbeta sequencing covered scalp tissue and sorted CD4+ and CD8+ peripheral blood T cells from patchy and totalis/universalis alopecia areata patients and healthy controls. Tofacitinib was administered for 6 to 18 months, and 6 months of follow-up off drug were then conducted to assess delayed response and recurrence. Scalp clonality was compared among normal scalp (n=4), patchy alopecia areata scalp (n=8), and alopecia totalis/universalis scalp (n=8). RNA came from the PAXgene miRNA kit for fixed scalp, the miRNeasy kit for PBMCs, and the RNeasy kit for mouse skin. Amplification of TCRbeta CDR3 regions was done by immunoSEQ multiplex PCR using 35 Vbeta forward primers and 13 Jbeta reverse primers. Tofacitinib-treated patients had biopsies at baseline and at 4 and 24 weeks of treatment, with a later scalp biopsy in several patients. In both human patients and the C3H/HeJ mouse model, the study applied high-throughput TCRbeta sequencing to look at T cell clonal expansion in alopecia areata. The full study reports these points: Because the treated cohort was small and had just a single nonresponder, larger studies are needed to establish links between baseline CD8+ expansion and response. With tofacitinib, both scalp clonality and the number of expanded CD8+ clones among the top 100 scalp clones went down significantly. Shared TCR sequences between patients were less evident than in mice, which may be partly attributable to HLA diversity in the patient population. Lesional scalp, especially in alopecia totalis/universalis, showed higher clonality and more expanded CD8+ clones than normal scalp, suggesting antigenic drive. During tofacitinib treatment, many expanded lesional clones stuck around in both scalp and blood, and this persistence may partly explain why relapse happens after treatment is stopped. Unlike mouse skin, which is dominated by gammadelta T cells, normal human skin has resident alphabeta T cells that are also sequenced, and this complicates analysis of the scalp TCR repertoire.

The library was generated by the immunoSEQ multiplex PCR assay. For TCR sequencing, RNA was extracted from every sample and reverse transcribed into cDNA to serve as template. SuperScript III was used to make first-strand cDNA, primed with a 2:1 mix of oligo-dT and random hexamers. A synthetic immune receptor repertoire was used to assess amplification bias, and residual bias was removed computationally. For the original study's pipeline: Raw reads were preprocessed to remove errors, and CDR3 was defined according to IMGT conventions as the region from the conserved cysteine to phenylalanine. Clonality was calculated as 1 minus Shannon entropy normalized by log2 of the number of productive unique TCRs. Scalp TCRbeta sequences were cross-referenced with sorted blood CD4 and CD8 repertoires so that the CD4 or CD8 identity of scalp clones could be inferred. The table comes from immuneACCESS by way of TCRdb, which keeps in-frame sequences with V and J called. Part of the clones is missing from these tables; in studies checked, under half for an unresolved V gene and the rest for unknown reasons. V, J and clone size derive from that table, while D and trimming were established from the DNA sequence. For this sample there are 75,000 to 100,000 clones; approximately 70% appear just once. 17% of the sample comes from the top ten.

The treatment or condition label, as the study defines it: oral pan-JAK inhibitor, 5-10 mg twice daily. Lesional scalp punch biopsies and peripheral blood were collected from alopecia areata patients. PBMCs were separated by density centrifugation and stained for CD3, CD4 and CD8, after which CD4+ and CD8+ T cells were sorted on a FACSAria. Via the germline V gene (reference sequence), CDR1 is LNHDA and CDR2 SQIVND. Counted from cysteine to phenylalanine, this CDR3 has 14 amino acids. Of the read, only the CDR3 DNA is kept; its 42 bases are in frame from base 1. V is pruned by 6 bases and J by 0 bases, leaving 4 bases of the junction without a gene match. Of note for this clone: The antigen it binds to is not known. One base away there is no much larger clone; base qualities are not given.

This TCR came from a human donor with alopecia areata. The specimen was CD8+ T cells sorted from blood, collected at approximately week 44, from a patient treated with tofacitinib. The chain employs TRBV19 and TRBJ2-7; 8 central nucleotides agree with TRBD1. CDR3 loop: CASRTDRDSYEQYF. The DNA reads as follows: TGTGCCAGTAGGACGGACAGGGACTCCTACGAGCAGTACTTC.